A selection of T cell receptor beta chains follows, all from one sample in a study of blood T cells in healthy people across ages. TCRdb reanalysed the 5' RACE reads using MiXCR and keeps one entry per CDR3 protein. Among approximately 1,700,000 distinct CDR3 sequences listed, 35% to 50% were seen once. The sequenced sample consisted of blood. The origin of the receptors is a human donor in good health. CDR3s include the opening cysteine and the closing phenylalanine or tryptophan. Each record gives: D gene, V gene, clone size, J gene, CDR3 protein, CDR3 DNA. The D gene is left open where the match is weak. Clone size is given for some rows only: seen once, a few or many times, or a class if the clone is expanded.

d_gene: NA
v_gene: TRBV15
abundance: NA
j_gene: TRBJ2-5
CDR3aa: CATSRDRGSEETQYF
CDR3nt: TGTGCCACCAGCAGAGATCGGGGCAGTGAGGAGACCCAGTACTTC

d_gene: NA
v_gene: TRBV12-3/TRBV12-4
abundance: NA
j_gene: TRBJ1-1
CDR3aa: CASSPKDEAFF
CDR3nt: TGTGCCAGCAGCCCCAAGGATGAAGCTTTCTTT

d_gene: NA
v_gene: TRBV11-2
abundance: few
j_gene: TRBJ2-3
CDR3aa: CASSLDRGHGTQYF
CDR3nt: TGTGCCAGCAGCTTAGATCGGGGGCATGGTACGCAGTATTTT

d_gene: TRBD1
v_gene: TRBV10-3
abundance: few
j_gene: TRBJ1-4
CDR3aa: CAISESDRSLFF
CDR3nt: TGTGCCATCAGTGAGTCGGACAGGAGTCTGTTTTTT

d_gene: NA
v_gene: TRBV5-5
abundance: few
j_gene: TRBJ2-7
CDR3aa: CASSPVGDGVSYEQYF
CDR3nt: TGTGCCAGCAGTCCGGTTGGAGATGGAGTCTCCTACGAGCAGTACTTC

d_gene: NA
v_gene: TRBV18
abundance: NA
j_gene: TRBJ1-2
CDR3aa: CASSPQQSISTNYGYTF
CDR3nt: TGTGCCAGCTCACCCCAACAGTCTATCTCAACTAACTATGGCTACACCTTC

d_gene: TRBD1
v_gene: TRBV3-1
abundance: NA
j_gene: TRBJ2-1
CDR3aa: CASSQRVTGTSEQFF
CDR3nt: TGTGCCAGCAGCCAACGGGTGACAGGGACAAGTGAGCAGTTCTTC

d_gene: TRBD2
v_gene: TRBV11-2
abundance: NA
j_gene: TRBJ2-4
CDR3aa: CASSLYQRGGFFQYF
CDR3nt: TGTGCCAGCAGCTTATATCAGCGGGGGGGCTTCTTCCAGTACTTC

d_gene: NA
v_gene: TRBV9
abundance: NA
j_gene: TRBJ1-2
CDR3aa: CASSPQVRGGYTF
CDR3nt: TGTGCCAGCAGCCCCCAGGTCAGGGGTGGCTACACCTTC

d_gene: NA
v_gene: TRBV4-3
abundance: NA
j_gene: TRBJ1-3
CDR3aa: CASSQDTGTTGNTIYF
CDR3nt: TGCGCCAGCAGCCAAGATACCGGGACAACTGGAAACACCATATATTTT